In this sample, the clone carrying this T cell receptor beta chain turned up many times. Time point denoted: patch test 1, 2 weeks after DPC sensitization. Stated treatment: therapeutic diphenylcyclopropenone sensitization with weekly scalp DPC. This entry comes from a study of human T cells and chemical hapten exposure. Study context: Among samples, TCR yields varied mainly because of small differences in pooled library volume.

With 2 bases removed from V and 4 bases from J, the gap between germline ends came to 9 bases. The CDR3 runs to 13 residues. Germline V lookup: CDR1 SGHRS, CDR2 YFSETQ. Authors' methods: A typical sample had 95,638 TCRs, with about 20,000 to 700,000 overall. TCRdb independently ran MiXCR on the RACE reads; one entry per CDR3 protein. The V and J calls come from TCRdb's annotation, not from the publication. The sample yields 79,000 or so distinct CDR3 sequences, over 9% seen once. This specimen consisted of whole blood, obtained in connection with sensitization to the hapten diphenylcyclopropenone (DPC). The clonotype was recovered from a woman in her forties or fifties with alopecia areata. Some clones in this sample may be carry-over from other donors' samples. The gene calls are TRBV5-1 and TRBJ1-1, with a possible D match to TRBD1 (5 bases). For the CDR3, the DNA is TGCGCCAGCAGCTTACGGGGCGGCACTGAAGCTTTCTTT. It translates to CASSLRGGTEAFF.